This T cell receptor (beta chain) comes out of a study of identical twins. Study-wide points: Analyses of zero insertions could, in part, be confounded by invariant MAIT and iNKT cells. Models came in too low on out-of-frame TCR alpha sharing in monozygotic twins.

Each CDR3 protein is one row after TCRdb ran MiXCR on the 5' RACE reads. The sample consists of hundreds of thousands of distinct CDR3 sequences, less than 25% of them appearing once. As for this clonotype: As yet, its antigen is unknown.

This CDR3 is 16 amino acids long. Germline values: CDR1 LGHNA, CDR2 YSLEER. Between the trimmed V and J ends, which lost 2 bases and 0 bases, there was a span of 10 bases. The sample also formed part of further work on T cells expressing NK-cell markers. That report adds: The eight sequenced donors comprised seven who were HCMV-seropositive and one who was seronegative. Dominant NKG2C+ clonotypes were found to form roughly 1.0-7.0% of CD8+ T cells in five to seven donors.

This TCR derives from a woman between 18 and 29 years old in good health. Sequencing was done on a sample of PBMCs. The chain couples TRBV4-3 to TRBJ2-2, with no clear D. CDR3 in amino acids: CASSQNSRTNTGELFF. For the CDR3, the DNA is TGCGCCAGCAGCCAAAACAGCCGAACGAACACCGGGGAGCTGTTTTTT.